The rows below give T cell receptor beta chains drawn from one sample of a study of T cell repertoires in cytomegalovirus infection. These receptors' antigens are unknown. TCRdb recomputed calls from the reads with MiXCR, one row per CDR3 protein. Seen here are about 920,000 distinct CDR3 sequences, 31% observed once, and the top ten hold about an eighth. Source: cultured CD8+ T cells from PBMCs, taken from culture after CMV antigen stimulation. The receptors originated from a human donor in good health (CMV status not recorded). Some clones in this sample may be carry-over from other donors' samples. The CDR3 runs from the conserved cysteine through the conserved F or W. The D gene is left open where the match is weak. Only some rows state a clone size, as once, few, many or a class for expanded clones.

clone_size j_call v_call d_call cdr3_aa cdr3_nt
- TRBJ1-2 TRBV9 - CASSSIQGIYGYTF TGTGCCAGCAGCTCCATACAGGGAATCTATGGCTACACCTTC
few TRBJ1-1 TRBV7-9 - CASSLLDSVNTEAFF TGTGCCAGCAGCTTGCTCGACAGCGTGAACACTGAAGCTTTCTTT
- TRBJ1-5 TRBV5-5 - CASSLNTGNQPQHF TGTGCCAGCAGCTTGAATACAGGGAATCAGCCCCAGCATTTT
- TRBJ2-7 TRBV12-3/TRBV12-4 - CASAPGASEQYF TGTGCCAGCGCGCCGGGGGCGAGCGAGCAGTACTTC
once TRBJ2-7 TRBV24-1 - CANRMGRHSYEQYF TGTGCCAACCGAATGGGACGGCACTCCTACGAGCAGTACTTC
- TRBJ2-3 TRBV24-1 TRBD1 CATQPGGPSTDTQYF TGTGCCACCCAGCCAGGGGGACCTAGCACAGATACGCAGTATTTT
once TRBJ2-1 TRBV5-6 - CASSVGMGLQEQFF TGTGCCAGCAGCGTGGGCATGGGCCTTCAGGAGCAGTTCTTC
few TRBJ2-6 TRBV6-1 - CASSRQGDSTGANVLTF TGTGCCAGCAGCCGGCAGGGAGACTCTACCGGGGCCAACGTCCTGACTTTC
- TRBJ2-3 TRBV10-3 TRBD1 CAINVRQGPATDTQYF TGTGCCATCAATGTGAGACAGGGGCCCGCCACAGATACGCAGTATTTT
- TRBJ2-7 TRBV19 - CASSPTDSTTYEQYF TGTGCCAGTAGTCCGACAGATTCCACTACCTACGAGCAGTACTTC
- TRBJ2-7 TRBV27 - CASSQSRGSFYEQYF TGTGCCAGCAGTCAAAGTAGGGGTTCCTTTTACGAGCAGTACTTC
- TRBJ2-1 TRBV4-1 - CASSHLGGLLNEQFF TGCGCCAGCAGCCACCTGGGGGGGCTCCTAAATGAGCAGTTCTTC
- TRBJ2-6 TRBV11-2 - CASSFSLGGRSGANVLTF TGTGCCAGCAGCTTTTCCCTAGGGGGGCGCTCTGGGGCCAACGTCCTGACTTTC
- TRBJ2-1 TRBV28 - CASSLFGDYNEQFF TGTGCCAGCAGTTTATTTGGGGATTACAATGAGCAGTTCTTC
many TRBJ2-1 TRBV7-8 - CASSLEGGFEQFF TGTGCCAGCAGCTTAGAAGGAGGGTTTGAGCAGTTCTTC
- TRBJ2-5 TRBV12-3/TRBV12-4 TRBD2 CASSHPGLSRETQYF TGTGCCAGCAGTCACCCGGGACTATCGCGAGAGACCCAGTACTTC
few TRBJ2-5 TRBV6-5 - CASSYVSPQETQYF TGTGCCAGCAGTTACGTCTCACCTCAAGAGACCCAGTACTTC
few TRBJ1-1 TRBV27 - CASSSFPGGPAFF TGTGCCAGCAGTTCATTCCCGGGGGGCCCAGCTTTCTTT
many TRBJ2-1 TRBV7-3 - CASSSGESSYNEQFF TGTGCCAGCAGCTCCGGCGAGAGCTCCTACAATGAGCAGTTCTTC
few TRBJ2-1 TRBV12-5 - CASAPPETVITYNEQFF TGTGCTAGTGCCCCCCCCGAGACAGTGATTACCTACAATGAGCAGTTCTTC
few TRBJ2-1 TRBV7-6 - CASSSPEDNEQFF TGTGCCAGCAGCTCCCCCGAGGACAATGAGCAGTTCTTC
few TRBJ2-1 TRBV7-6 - CASSLATYSYNEQFF TGTGCCAGCAGCTTAGCCACATACTCCTACAATGAGCAGTTCTTC
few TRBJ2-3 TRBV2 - CASDLVLGDTQYF TGTGCCAGCGACTTGGTTCTCGGAGATACGCAGTATTTT
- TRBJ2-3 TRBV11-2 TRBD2 CASSLGPTPPLGPTGRGGRDTQYF TGTGCCAGCAGCTTAGGCCCAACCCCACCTTTAGGCCCAACCGGGCGGGGGGGCAGAGATACGCAGTATTTT
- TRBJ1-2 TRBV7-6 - CASSLAVGGSGYTF TGTGCCAGCAGCTTAGCGGTGGGGGGAAGTGGCTACACCTTC